The 20 T cell receptor beta chains in this list originate from one sample, sequenced in a study of blood T cells in healthy people across ages. The use of a sample-barcoded 5' primer and a J-beta primer mix characterized a second PCR of roughly 6 to 11 cycles. TCRdb reprocessed the 5' RACE reads via MiXCR and lists one record per CDR3 protein. The repertoire holds approximately 400,000 distinct CDR3 sequences, with more than 45% as singletons. The sequenced material came from blood. The source of these receptors is a man aged 55-75 years in good health.

This clonotype was seen ten or more times. This chain links TRBV12-3 or TRBV12-4 with TRBJ2-7; D not certain. CDR3 length: 13 residues. With 1 base removed from V and 0 bases from J, the gap between germline ends came to 4 bases. CDR3 nucleotide sequence: TGTGCCAGCAGTTTAGGAGCCTCCTACGAGCAGTACTTC. Protein: CASSLGASYEQYF.

The chain combines TRBV28 with TRBJ2-7; 10 bases are a match to TRBD1. The germline CDR1 and CDR2 sequences are MDHEN and SYDVKM. The J segment lost 2 bases and the V segment lost 6 bases, leaving 4 bases of the junction unmatched. This CDR3 is built from 14 residues. CDR3 protein: CASRTGTGAYEQYF. The CDR3 DNA reads as TGTGCCAGCAGAACCGGGACAGGGGCCTACGAGCAGTACTTC.

In its sample, this clonotype was seen many times. The genes are TRBV6-9 and TRBJ2-1; 10 bases align to TRBD2. J gave up 15 bases and V 5 bases, and 10 bases lay outside the gene matches. This CDR3 contains 13 residues. Looked up from germline, CDR1 is MNHGY and CDR2 is SVAAGI. CDR3 nucleotides: TGTGCCAGCAGTGCATATCTAGCGGGAGTTGGGTTCTTC. Translated: CASSAYLAGVGFF.

This clonotype appeared a few times. The rearrangement uses TRBV19 and TRBJ1-2; D ambiguous. The germline V and J ends were trimmed by 4 bases and 2 bases, with 8 bases remaining between them. The CDR3 sequence is 13 residues long. Germline CDR1 is LNHDA and CDR2 is SQIVND (reference sequence). The CDR3 is CASSKSQNYGYTF. Written as DNA, the CDR3 is TGTGCCAGTAGTAAGTCACAGAACTATGGCTACACCTTC.

This chain uses TRBV5-6 with TRBJ2-3, with TRBD2 matching over 10 bases. CDR3 length equals 17 residues. The germline V gene encodes CDR1 SGHDT and CDR2 YYEEEE. The J segment lost 2 bases and the V segment lost 3 bases, leaving 9 bases of the junction unmatched. Here the CDR3 reads CASSSIALAGDTDTQYF. Written as DNA, the CDR3 is TGTGCCAGCAGCTCAATCGCCCTAGCGGGAGACACAGATACGCAGTATTTT.

J is TRBJ1-2 and V is TRBV20-1; D perhaps matches TRBD1 (5 bases). V shed 6 bases and J shed 4 bases, with 15 bases lying between them. The CDR3 runs to 13 residues. CDR1 and CDR2 from the germline V gene are DFQATT and SNEGSKA (reference sequence). The CDR3 is CSAPWGLGYGYTF. The CDR3 nucleotides are TGCAGTGCCCCTTGGGGACTCGGCTATGGCTACACCTTC.

This clonotype was counted a few times. This CDR3 is CASRADSGYF. As DNA, the CDR3 is TGTGCCAGCAGAGCGGACTCTGGGTACTTC. The V and J genes are TRBV6-6 and TRBJ2-5; a weak D match, TRBD2 (5 bases). The CDR3 has 10 amino acids. Germline V lookup: CDR1 MNHNY, CDR2 SVGAGI (reference sequence). Deletions cut 6 bases from V and 13 bases from J, with 12 bases between.

The chain has TRBV28 and TRBJ2-1; 9 bases line up with TRBD2. Trimming removed 2 bases from V and 10 bases from J; junction bases left unmatched: 6. The CDR3 is made up of 14 amino acids. CDR1 is MDHEN, CDR2 SYDVKM, per germline. CDR3 sequence reads: CASSLRAGGLEQFF. CDR3 DNA: TGTGCCAGCAGTTTACGGGCGGGGGGGCTGGAGCAGTTCTTC. Drawing the rest from reference TRBV28 and TRBJ2-1, the complete variable domain is DVKVTQSSRYLVKRTGEKVFLECVQDMDHENMFWYRQDPGLGLRLIYFSYDVKMKEKGDIPEGYSVSREKKERFSLILESASTNQTSMYLCASSLRAGGLEQFFGPGTRLTVL.

The genes are TRBV5-5 and TRBJ2-7; D is unclear. CDR1 SGHKS and CDR2 YYEKEE come from the germline V gene (reference sequence). The germline V and J ends were trimmed by 6 bases and 3 bases, with 19 bases remaining between them. The CDR3 is made up of 15 amino acids. This CDR3 is CASTYQSGSYYEQYF. The CDR3 bases are TGTGCCAGCACTTACCAGTCAGGATCCTACTACGAGCAGTACTTC.

This clonotype was seen repeatedly, ten times or more. V usage is TRBV6-4 and J usage is TRBJ2-1, with a possible D match to TRBD2 (7 bases). Per germline, CDR1 MRHNA and CDR2 SNTAGT. V was pared by 5 bases and J by 7 bases, with 15 bases between. The CDR3 totals 14 residues. CDR3 protein: CASSRGGGLNEQFF. The CDR3 nucleotides read TGTGCCAGCAGTAGGGGGGGCGGTTTGAATGAGCAGTTCTTC.

This clonotype came up many times. One junction end does not reproduce the germline sequence, and a read error may be involved. The V gene is TRBV4-2, the J gene TRBJ2-3; 10 bases are a match to TRBD2. Germline-derived CDR1 and CDR2 are LGHNA and YNFKEQ. The CDR3 sequence is 15 residues long. CDR3 protein: CASSWSGGATNTQYF. In DNA, the CDR3 is TGTGCCAGCAGCTGGAGCGGGGGGGCCACAAATACGCAGTATTTT.

This clonotype was observed a handful of times. This rearrangement joins TRBV27 to TRBJ2-5, with D perhaps matching TRBD2 (5 bases). The CDR3 runs 17 residues. V gave up 7 bases and J gave up 5 bases, with 26 bases separating them. Per the germline V gene, CDR1 is MNHEY and CDR2 is SMNVEV (reference sequence). The CDR3 bases are TGTGCCAGCACCCCGAGTCCCCCGTCGGTGTCGGGGGAGACCCAGTACTTC. Translating gives CASTPSPPSVSGETQYF.

V is TRBV7-2 and J is TRBJ1-2, with 8 bases aligning to TRBD1. The CDR3 length is 16 residues. Germline V CDR1 and CDR2: SGHTA, FQGNSA. Trimming took 5 bases from V and 7 from J; bases not matched to a gene: 15. The CDR3 nucleotides are TGTGCCAGCAGCCGAGGGGCCCAGGGGGCCTTCAGTGGCTACACCTTC. This encodes CASSRGAQGAFSGYTF.

This chain joins TRBV11-2 and TRBJ2-1, with 12 bases aligning to TRBD2. Looked up from germline, CDR1 is SGHAT and CDR2 is FQNNGV. The ends lost 4 bases at V and 6 bases at J; junction bases unmatched: 4. CDR3 length equals 15 residues. CDR3 amino acids: CASSSGTSGPNEQFF. CDR3 in DNA: TGTGCCAGCAGCTCCGGGACTAGCGGGCCCAATGAGCAGTTCTTC.

The chain joins TRBV5-1 to TRBJ2-1; 14 nucleotides match TRBD2. Trimming cost V 1 base and J 4 bases; bases outside gene matches: 4. The CDR3 has 17 residues. CDR1 and CDR2 (germline): SGHRS, YFSETQ. The CDR3 region is CASSLMGLAGDYNEQFF. In DNA form, the CDR3 reads TGCGCCAGCAGCTTGATGGGACTAGCGGGAGATTACAATGAGCAGTTCTTC. Complete variable domain (other parts from reference TRBV5-1 and TRBJ2-1): KAGVTQTPRYLIKTRGQQVTLSCSPISGHRSVSWYQQTPGQGLQFLFEYFSETQRNKGNFPGRFSGRQFSNSRSEMNVSTLELGDSALYLCASSLMGLAGDYNEQFFGPGTRLTVL.

This clonotype was counted once. The chain couples TRBV20-1 to TRBJ2-7; possible D gene TRBD2, 5 bases. The V gene lost 3 bases and the J gene lost 0 bases, with 15 bases spanning the gap. This CDR3 has 15 residues. CDR1 and CDR2 (germline): DFQATT, SNEGSKA (reference sequence). The CDR3 protein is CSARVTASGSYEQYF. CDR3 bases: TGCAGTGCTAGGGTCACGGCGAGCGGCTCCTACGAGCAGTACTTC.

The V call is TRBV6-6, the J call TRBJ2-2; D tentatively fits TRBD1 or TRBD2 (6 bases each). This CDR3 spans 14 amino acids. V lost 10 bases and J 4 bases, leaving 16 bases between the germline ends. Germline V gives CDR1 MNHNY, CDR2 SVGAGI (reference sequence). CDR3 region: CAISRGGGTGELFF. CDR3 nucleotides: TGTGCCATCTCCAGGGGAGGAGGCACCGGGGAGCTGTTTTTT.

This clonotype was picked up a small number of times. This chain connects TRBV7-3 to TRBJ2-3; TRBD2 agrees at 7 bases. This CDR3 region has 14 residues. Germline assignment: CDR1 SGHTA and CDR2 FQGTGA. With 3 bases clipped from V and 6 bases from J, the junction kept 6 bases outside the gene matches. CDR3 loop: CASSLAGDADTQYF. The CDR3 nucleotides read TGTGCCAGCAGCTTGGCGGGAGATGCTGATACGCAGTATTTT.

This clonotype was counted ten times or more. This sequence joins TRBV5-1 and TRBJ1-2; D remains ambiguous. The CDR3 runs to 13 residues. Trimming removed 0 bases from V and 5 bases from J, with 8 bases in between. Germline CDR1 reads SGHRS; CDR2 reads YFSETQ. The CDR3 loop reads CASSLDGDYGYTF. The CDR3 nucleotides are TGCGCCAGCAGCTTGGACGGGGATTATGGCTACACCTTC. The full variable domain, in which reference TRBV5-1 and TRBJ1-2 provide the parts outside the CDR3, is KAGVTQTPRYLIKTRGQQVTLSCSPISGHRSVSWYQQTPGQGLQFLFEYFSETQRNKGNFPGRFSGRQFSNSRSEMNVSTLELGDSALYLCASSLDGDYGYTFGSGTRLTVV.

This clonotype showed up just a few times. This sequence joins TRBV9 and TRBJ2-3; a possible D gene is TRBD1 (6 bases). CDR1 and CDR2 (germline): SGDLS, YYNGEE. The CDR3 has 16 residues. V lost 2 bases and J 0 bases, leaving 13 bases between the germline ends. The CDR3 region is CASSVTGTSSTDTQYF. The CDR3 nucleotides are TGTGCCAGCAGCGTGACCGGGACATCTAGCACAGATACGCAGTATTTT.